These 2 T cell receptor beta chains came from one sample sequenced in a study of CD8 T cells in Susac syndrome. RNA totalling about 0.45 to 1 ug underwent reverse transcription with random hexamers. TCRdb ran MiXCR on the immunoSEQ multiplex PCR reads and lists one entry per CDR3 protein. In the table there are hundreds of thousands of distinct CDR3 sequences, approximately 95% of which are singletons. Specimen: CD4+ T cells from PBMCs. The source is a human donor with multiple sclerosis.

The CDR3 DNA follows: TGTGCCAGCAGCCTATCAGGGACCCCGGGGGAGCAGTACGTC. Amino acid sequence: CASSLSGTPGEQYV. The chain recombines TRBV3-1 with TRBJ2-7, with D perhaps being TRBD1 or TRBD2 (5 bases each). There are 14 residues in the CDR3. Germline values: CDR1 LGHDT, CDR2 YNNKEL (reference sequence). Trimming removed 4 bases from V and 7 bases from J, with 17 bases in between.

The chain combines TRBV29-1 with TRBJ2-1, with D possibly matching TRBD2 (6 bases). Germline lookup yields CDR1 SQVTM and CDR2 ANQGSEA. The V and J ends lost 6 bases and 1 base respectively, with 7 bases between them. The CDR3 spans 12 residues. CDR3 in amino acids: CSVGGSYNEQFF. For the CDR3, the DNA is TGCAGCGTCGGGGGATCCTACAATGAGCAGTTCTTC.